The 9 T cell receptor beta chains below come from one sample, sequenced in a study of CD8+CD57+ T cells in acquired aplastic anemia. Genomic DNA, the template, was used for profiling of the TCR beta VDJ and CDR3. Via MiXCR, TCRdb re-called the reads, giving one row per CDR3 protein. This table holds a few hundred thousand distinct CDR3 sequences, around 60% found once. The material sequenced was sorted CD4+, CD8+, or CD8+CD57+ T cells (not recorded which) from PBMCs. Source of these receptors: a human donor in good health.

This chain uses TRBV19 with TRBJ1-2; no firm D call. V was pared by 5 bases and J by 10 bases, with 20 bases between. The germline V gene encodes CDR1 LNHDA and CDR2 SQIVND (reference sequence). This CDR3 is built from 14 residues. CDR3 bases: TGTGCCAGTAGTGTGAAAGGGTTGGGGAATGACTACACCTTC. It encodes CASSVKGLGNDYTF.

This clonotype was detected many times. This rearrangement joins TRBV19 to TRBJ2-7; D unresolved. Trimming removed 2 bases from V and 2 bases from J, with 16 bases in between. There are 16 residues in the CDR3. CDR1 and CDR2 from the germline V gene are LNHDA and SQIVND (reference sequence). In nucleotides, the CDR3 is TGTGCCAGTAGTATATCCAGCGAGCTTTGGGCCTACGAGCAGTACTTC. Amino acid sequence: CASSISSELWAYEQYF. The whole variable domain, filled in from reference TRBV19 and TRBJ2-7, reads DGGITQSPKYLFRKEGQNVTLSCEQNLNHDAMYWYRQDPGQGLRLIYYSQIVNDFQKGDIAEGYSVSREKKESFPLTVTSAQKNPTAFYLCASSISSELWAYEQYFGPGTRLTVT.

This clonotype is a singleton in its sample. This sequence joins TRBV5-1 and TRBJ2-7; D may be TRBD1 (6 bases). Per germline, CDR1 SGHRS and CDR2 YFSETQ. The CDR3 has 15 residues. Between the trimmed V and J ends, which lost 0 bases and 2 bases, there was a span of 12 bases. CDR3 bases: TGCGCCAGCAGCTTGGCCGCAGGGGTTGCCTACGAGCAGTACTTC. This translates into CASSLAAGVAYEQYF.

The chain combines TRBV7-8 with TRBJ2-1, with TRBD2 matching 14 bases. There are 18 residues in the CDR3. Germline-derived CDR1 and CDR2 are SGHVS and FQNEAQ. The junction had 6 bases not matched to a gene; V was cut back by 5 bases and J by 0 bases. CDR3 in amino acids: CASSPGLAGVLSYNEQFF. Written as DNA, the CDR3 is TGTGCCAGCAGCCCGGGACTAGCGGGAGTCCTCTCCTACAATGAGCAGTTCTTC.

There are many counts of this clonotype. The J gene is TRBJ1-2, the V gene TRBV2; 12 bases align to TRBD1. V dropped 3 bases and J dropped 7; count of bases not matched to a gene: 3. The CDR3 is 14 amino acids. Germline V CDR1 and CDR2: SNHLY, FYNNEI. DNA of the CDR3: TGTGCCAGCAGTGAGGGACAGGGGGCAGGTGGCTACACCTTC. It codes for CASSEGQGAGGYTF.

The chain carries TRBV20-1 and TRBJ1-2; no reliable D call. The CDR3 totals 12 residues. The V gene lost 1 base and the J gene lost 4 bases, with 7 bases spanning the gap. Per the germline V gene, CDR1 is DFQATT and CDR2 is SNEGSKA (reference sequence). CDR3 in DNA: TGCAGTGCTAGAGGGAGATTCTATGGCTACACCTTC. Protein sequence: CSARGRFYGYTF.

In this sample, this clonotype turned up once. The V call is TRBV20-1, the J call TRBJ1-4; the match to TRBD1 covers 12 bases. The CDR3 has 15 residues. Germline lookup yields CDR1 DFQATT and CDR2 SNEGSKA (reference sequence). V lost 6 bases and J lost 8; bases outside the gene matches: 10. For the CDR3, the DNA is TGCAGTGCCACGCGTAGGGACAGGGGGCTAGAAAAACTGTTTTTT. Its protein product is CSATRRDRGLEKLFF.

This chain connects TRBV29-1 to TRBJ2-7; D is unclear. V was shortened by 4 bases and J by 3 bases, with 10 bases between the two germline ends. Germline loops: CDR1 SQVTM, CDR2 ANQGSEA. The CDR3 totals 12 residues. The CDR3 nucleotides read TGCAGCGTTGGGTTCAGTAACTACGAGCAGTACTTC. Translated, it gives CSVGFSNYEQYF.

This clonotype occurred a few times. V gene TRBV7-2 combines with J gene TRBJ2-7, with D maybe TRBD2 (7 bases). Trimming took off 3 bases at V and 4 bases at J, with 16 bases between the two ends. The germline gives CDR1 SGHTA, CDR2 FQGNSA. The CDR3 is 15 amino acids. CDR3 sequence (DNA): TGTGCCAGCAGCTTGGGTTTTCGGGGGGCTTACGAGCAGTACTTC. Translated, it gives CASSLGFRGAYEQYF.